What follows are 2 T cell receptor beta chains derived from one specimen sequenced in a study of blood T cell repertoires in COVID-19. TCRdb's copy holds only in-frame clones and misses some; the assay was immunoSEQ multiplex PCR. The sample comprises 55,000 to 95,000 clones, over 80% of which are singletons, and 1.8% rests with the top ten. The sample taken for sequencing was peripheral blood. These receptors all stem from a woman aged 55-70 years with acute or convalescent COVID-19.

The chain carries TRBV7-8 and TRBJ1-4, with D maybe TRBD1 (6 bases). The CDR3 loop spans 14 amino acids. Germline CDR1 reads SGHVS; CDR2 reads FQNEAQ. V lost 2 bases and J lost 11, with 15 bases in between. The CDR3 is CASSLSGAGQKLFF. The CDR3 nucleotides read TGTGCCAGCAGCTTAAGTGGGGCCGGACAGAAACTGTTTTTT.

CDR3 coding DNA: TGTGCCAGTACCTTTCGATCGGGAGAGAACACCGGGGAGCTGTTTTTT. It translates to CASTFRSGENTGELFF. The rearrangement uses TRBV19 and TRBJ2-2, with a tentative D call TRBD2 (6 bases). V lost 7 bases and J 1 base, leaving 16 bases between the germline ends. From germline, CDR1 is LNHDA and CDR2 SQIVND (reference sequence). The length of the CDR3 is 16 residues.